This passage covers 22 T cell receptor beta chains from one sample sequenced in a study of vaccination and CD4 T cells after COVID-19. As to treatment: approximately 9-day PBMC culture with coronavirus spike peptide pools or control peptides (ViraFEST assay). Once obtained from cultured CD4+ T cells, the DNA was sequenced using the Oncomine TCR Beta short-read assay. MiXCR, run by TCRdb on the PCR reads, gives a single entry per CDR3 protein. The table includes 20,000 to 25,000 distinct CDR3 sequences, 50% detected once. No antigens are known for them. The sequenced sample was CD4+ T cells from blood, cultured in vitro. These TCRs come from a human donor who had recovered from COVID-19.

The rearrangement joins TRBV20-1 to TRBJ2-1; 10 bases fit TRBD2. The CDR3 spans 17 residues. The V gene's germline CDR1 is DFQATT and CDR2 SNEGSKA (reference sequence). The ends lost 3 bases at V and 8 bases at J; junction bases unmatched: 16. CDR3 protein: CSASAELAGVFVDEQFF. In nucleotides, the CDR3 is TGCAGTGCTAGTGCGGAGCTAGCGGGGGTCTTTGTCGATGAGCAGTTCTTC.

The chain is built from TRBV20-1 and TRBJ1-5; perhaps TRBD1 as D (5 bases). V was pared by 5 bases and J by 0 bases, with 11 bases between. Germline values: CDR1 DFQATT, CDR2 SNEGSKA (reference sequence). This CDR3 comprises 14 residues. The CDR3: CSALQVNSNQPQHF. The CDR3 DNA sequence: TGCAGTGCTCTACAGGTTAATAGCAATCAGCCCCAGCATTTT.

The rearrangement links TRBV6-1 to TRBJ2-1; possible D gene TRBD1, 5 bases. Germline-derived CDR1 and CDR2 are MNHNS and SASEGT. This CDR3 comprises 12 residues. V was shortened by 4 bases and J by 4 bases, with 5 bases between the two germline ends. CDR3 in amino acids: CASSGQYNEQFF. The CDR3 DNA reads TGTGCCAGCAGTGGACAGTACAATGAGCAGTTCTTC.

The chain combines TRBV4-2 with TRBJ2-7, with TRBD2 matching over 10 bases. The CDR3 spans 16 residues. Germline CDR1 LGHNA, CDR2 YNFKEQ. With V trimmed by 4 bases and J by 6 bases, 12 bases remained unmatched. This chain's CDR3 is CASSPALAGGWGEQYF. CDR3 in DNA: TGTGCCAGCAGCCCAGCGTTAGCGGGAGGTTGGGGCGAGCAGTACTTC.

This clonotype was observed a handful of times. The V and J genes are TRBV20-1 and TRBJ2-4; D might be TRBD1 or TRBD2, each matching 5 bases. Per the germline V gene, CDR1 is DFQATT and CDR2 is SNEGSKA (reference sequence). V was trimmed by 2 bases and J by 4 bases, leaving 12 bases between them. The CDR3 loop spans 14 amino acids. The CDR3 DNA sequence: TGCAGTGCTAGAATACCGGGACGTAAAAACATTCAGTACTTC. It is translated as CSARIPGRKNIQYF.

CDR3: CATSPGTGIFEQFF. The CDR3 DNA is TGTGCCACCAGTCCCGGGACAGGTATTTTTGAGCAGTTCTTC. The chain couples TRBV24-1 to TRBJ2-1; 8 nucleotides line up with TRBD1. The CDR3 is 14 amino acids. CDR1 KGHDR and CDR2 SFDVKD come from the germline V gene. Losses at the gene ends were 6 bases for V and 9 bases for J; bases not matched to a gene: 9.

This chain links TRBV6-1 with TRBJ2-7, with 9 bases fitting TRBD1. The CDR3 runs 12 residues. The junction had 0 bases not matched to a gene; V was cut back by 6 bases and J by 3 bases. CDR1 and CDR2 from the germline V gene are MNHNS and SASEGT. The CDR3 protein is CASRTGGYEQYF. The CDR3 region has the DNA TGTGCCAGCAGGACAGGGGGCTACGAGCAGTACTTC.

CDR3 loop: CASSEGRMNTEAFF. CDR3 in DNA: TGCGCCAGCAGTGAAGGGAGGATGAACACTGAAGCTTTCTTT. The rearrangement joins TRBV10-1 to TRBJ1-1; no clear D. Germline V gene lookup returns CDR1 WNHNN and CDR2 SYGVQD (reference sequence). Trimming took 3 bases from V and 0 from J, leaving 8 bases between them. The CDR3 spans 14 residues.

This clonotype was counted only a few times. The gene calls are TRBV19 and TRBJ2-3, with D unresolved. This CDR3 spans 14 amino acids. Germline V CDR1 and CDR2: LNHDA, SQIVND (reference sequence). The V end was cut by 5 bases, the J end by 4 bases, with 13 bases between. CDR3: CASSPKSVADTQYF. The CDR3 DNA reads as TGTGCCAGTAGTCCGAAGTCCGTGGCAGATACGCAGTATTTT.

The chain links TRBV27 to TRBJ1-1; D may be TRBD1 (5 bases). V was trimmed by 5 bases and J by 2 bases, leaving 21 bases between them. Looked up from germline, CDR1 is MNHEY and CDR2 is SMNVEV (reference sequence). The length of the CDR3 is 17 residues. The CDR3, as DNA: TGTGCCAGCAGTCATACCCCAGCCTCGACAGTCAACACTGAAGCTTTCTTT. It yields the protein CASSHTPASTVNTEAFF.

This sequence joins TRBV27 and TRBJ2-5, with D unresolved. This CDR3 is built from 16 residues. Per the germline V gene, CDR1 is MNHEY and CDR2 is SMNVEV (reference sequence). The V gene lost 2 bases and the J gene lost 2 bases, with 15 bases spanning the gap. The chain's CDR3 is CASSLSPELVQETQYF. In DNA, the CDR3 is TGTGCCAGCAGTTTAAGCCCGGAGCTAGTTCAAGAGACCCAGTACTTC.

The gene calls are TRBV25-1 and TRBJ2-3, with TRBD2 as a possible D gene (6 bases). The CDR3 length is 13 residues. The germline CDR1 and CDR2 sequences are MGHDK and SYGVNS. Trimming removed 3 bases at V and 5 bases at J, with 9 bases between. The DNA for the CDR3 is TGTGCCAGCAGTGATGCGGGGTTAGATACGCAGTATTTT. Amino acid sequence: CASSDAGLDTQYF.

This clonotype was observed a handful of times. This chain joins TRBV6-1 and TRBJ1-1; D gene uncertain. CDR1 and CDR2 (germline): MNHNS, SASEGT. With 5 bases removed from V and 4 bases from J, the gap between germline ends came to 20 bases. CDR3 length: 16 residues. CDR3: CASSLQGAGSGTEAFF. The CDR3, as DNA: TGTGCCAGCAGTCTGCAAGGAGCGGGGTCGGGCACTGAAGCTTTCTTT.

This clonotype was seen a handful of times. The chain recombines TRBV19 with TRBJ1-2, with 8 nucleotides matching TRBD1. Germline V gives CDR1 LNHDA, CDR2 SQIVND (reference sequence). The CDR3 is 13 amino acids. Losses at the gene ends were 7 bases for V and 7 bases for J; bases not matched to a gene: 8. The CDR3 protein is CASNNLRGLGYTF. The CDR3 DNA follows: TGTGCCAGTAACAACCTCAGGGGGCTTGGCTACACCTTC.

The CDR3 bases are TGTGCCAGCAGCCCGAGGGGGGAGGGGCAGCCCCAGCATTTT. Its protein product is CASSPRGEGQPQHF. The chain joins TRBV7-8 to TRBJ1-5; possible D gene TRBD1, 6 bases. The CDR3 totals 14 residues. Trimming cost V 5 bases and J 7 bases, with 15 bases left between them. Germline CDR1 is SGHVS and CDR2 is FQNEAQ.

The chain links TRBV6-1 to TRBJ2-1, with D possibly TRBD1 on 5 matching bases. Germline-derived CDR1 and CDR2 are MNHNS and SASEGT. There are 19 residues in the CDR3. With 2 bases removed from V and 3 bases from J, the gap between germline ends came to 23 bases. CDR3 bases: TGTGCCAGCAGTGAATTGACTCTCCCTCAGGGCTATGGCTACAATGAGCAGTTCTTC. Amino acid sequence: CASSELTLPQGYGYNEQFF.

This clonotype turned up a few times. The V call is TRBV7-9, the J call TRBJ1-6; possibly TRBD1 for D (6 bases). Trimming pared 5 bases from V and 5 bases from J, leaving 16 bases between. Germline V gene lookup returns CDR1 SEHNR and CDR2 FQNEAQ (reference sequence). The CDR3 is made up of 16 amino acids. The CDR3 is CASSPGSQGNNSPLHF. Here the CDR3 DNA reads TGTGCCAGCAGCCCCGGCTCGCAGGGGAATAATTCACCCCTCCACTTT.

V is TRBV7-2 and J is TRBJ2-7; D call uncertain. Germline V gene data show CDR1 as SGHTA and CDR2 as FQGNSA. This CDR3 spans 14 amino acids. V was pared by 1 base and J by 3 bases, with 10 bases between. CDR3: CASSLEGTNYEQYF. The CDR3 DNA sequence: TGTGCCAGCAGCTTAGAGGGTACGAACTACGAGCAGTACTTC. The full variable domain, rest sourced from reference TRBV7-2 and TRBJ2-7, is GAGVSQSPSNKVTEKGKDVELRCDPISGHTALYWYRQSLGQGLEFLIYFQGNSAPDKSGLPSDRFSAERTGGSVSTLTIQRTQQEDSAVYLCASSLEGTNYEQYFGPGTRLTVT.

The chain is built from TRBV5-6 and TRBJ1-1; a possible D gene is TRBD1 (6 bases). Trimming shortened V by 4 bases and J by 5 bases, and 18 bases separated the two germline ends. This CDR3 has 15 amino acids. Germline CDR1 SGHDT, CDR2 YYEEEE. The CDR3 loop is CASSTTWGRRTEAFF. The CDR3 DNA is TGTGCCAGCAGCACCACGTGGGGGCGAAGAACTGAAGCTTTCTTT. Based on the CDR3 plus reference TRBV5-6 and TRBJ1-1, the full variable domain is DAGVTQSPTHLIKTRGQQVTLRCSPKSGHDTVSWYQQALGQGPQFIFQYYEEEERQRGNFPDRFSGHQFPNYSSELNVNALLLGDSALYLCASSTTWGRRTEAFFGQGTRLTVV.

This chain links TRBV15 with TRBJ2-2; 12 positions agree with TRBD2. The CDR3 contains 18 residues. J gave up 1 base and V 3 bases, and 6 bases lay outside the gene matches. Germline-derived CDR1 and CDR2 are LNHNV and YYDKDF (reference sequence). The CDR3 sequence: CATSSRKTSGGNTGELFF. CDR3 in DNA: TGTGCCACCAGCAGCCGAAAGACTAGCGGGGGGAACACCGGGGAGCTGTTTTTT.

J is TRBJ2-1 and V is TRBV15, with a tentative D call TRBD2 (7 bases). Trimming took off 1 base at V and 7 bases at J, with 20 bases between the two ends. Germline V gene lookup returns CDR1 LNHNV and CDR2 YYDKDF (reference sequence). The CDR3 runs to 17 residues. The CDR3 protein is CATSRVGGASYTNEQFF. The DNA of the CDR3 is TGTGCCACCAGCAGAGTGGGGGGGGCATCGTATACTAATGAGCAGTTCTTC.

Here the CDR3 reads CASRRGGSQLNYGYTF. CDR3 DNA sequence: TGTGCCAGCAGACGGGGGGGCAGTCAACTAAACTATGGCTACACCTTC. The chain links TRBV27 to TRBJ1-2, with D possibly TRBD1 on 6 matching bases. This CDR3 has 16 residues. Germline lookup yields CDR1 MNHEY and CDR2 SMNVEV (reference sequence). Trimming cost V 6 bases and J 2 bases, with 19 bases left between them.